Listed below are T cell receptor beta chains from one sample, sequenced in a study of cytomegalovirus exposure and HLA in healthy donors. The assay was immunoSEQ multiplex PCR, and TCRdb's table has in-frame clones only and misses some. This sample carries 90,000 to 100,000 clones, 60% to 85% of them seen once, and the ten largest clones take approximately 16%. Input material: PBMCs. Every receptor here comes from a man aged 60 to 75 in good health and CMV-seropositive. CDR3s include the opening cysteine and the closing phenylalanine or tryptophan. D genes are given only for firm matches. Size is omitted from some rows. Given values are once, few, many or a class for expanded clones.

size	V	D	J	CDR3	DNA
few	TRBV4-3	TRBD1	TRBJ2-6	CASSQEGQGTGANVLTF	TGCGCCAGCAGCCAAGAAGGACAGGGTACTGGGGCCAACGTCCTGACTTTC
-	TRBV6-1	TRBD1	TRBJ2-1	CASSGDRRASYNEQFF	TGTGCCAGCAGTGGGGACAGGCGAGCATCCTACAATGAGCAGTTCTTC
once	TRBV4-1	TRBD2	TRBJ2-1	CASSQELAGGSYNEQFF	TGCGCCAGCAGCCAAGAATTAGCGGGGGGTTCATACAATGAGCAGTTCTTC
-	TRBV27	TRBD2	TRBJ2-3	CASRGSGDADTQYF	TGTGCCAGCAGGGGAAGCGGGGATGCAGATACGCAGTATTTT
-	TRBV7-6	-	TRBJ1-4	CASSSRRNEKLFF	TGTGCCAGCAGTTCGCGGCGTAATGAAAAACTGTTTTTT
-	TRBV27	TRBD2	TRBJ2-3	CASTWSGGATDTQYF	TGTGCCAGCACCTGGAGCGGGGGGGCTACAGATACGCAGTATTTT
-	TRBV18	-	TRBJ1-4	CASSRGRNGEKLFF	TGTGCCAGCTCACGGGGCAGGAATGGTGAAAAACTGTTTTTT
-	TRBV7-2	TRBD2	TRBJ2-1	CASSRPGLGYNEQFF	TGTGCCAGCAGCCGCCCGGGACTAGGGTACAATGAGCAGTTCTTC
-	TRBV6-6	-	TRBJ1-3	CASSYSGEGNTIYF	TGTGCCAGCAGTTACTCGGGAGAGGGAAACACCATATATTTT
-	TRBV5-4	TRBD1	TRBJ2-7	CASSARTGDHEQYF	TGTGCCAGCAGCGCGAGGACAGGGGACCACGAGCAGTACTTC